Listed here are 10 T cell receptor beta chains from one sample, sequenced in a study of neurological immune-mediated disorders (dated by TCRdb to the late 2010s). The library was generated by 5' RACE. Reads for this sample came from an Illumina HiSeq 2500. TCRdb redid the processing of the public reads, applying fastp at Q25 and MiXCR, and retained in-frame beta chains. Merged by CDR3 protein, the rows form single entries marked with the most common genes and DNA. The sample table records tens of thousands of distinct CDR3 sequences; about 14% of these occur just once. The top ten hold 6.5% to 8% of the sample. The sequenced material came from PBMCs. These receptors were collected from a woman in her forties or fifties in good health.

This clonotype was observed at least ten times. The chain carries TRBV5-1 and TRBJ2-3, with no clear D. Deletions cut 0 bases from V and 5 bases from J, with 13 bases between. The V gene's germline CDR1 is SGHRS and CDR2 YFSETQ. The length of the CDR3 is 15 residues. The DNA of the CDR3 is TGCGCCAGCAGCTTGGCCTTGACGAGTGGAGATACGCAGTATTTT. It translates to CASSLALTSGDTQYF. Together with reference TRBV5-1 and TRBJ2-3, the CDR3 gives the full variable domain: KAGVTQTPRYLIKTRGQQVTLSCSPISGHRSVSWYQQTPGQGLQFLFEYFSETQRNKGNFPGRFSGRQFSNSRSEMNVSTLELGDSALYLCASSLALTSGDTQYFGPGTRLTVL.

In this sample, this clonotype turned up many times. The chain couples TRBV7-2 to TRBJ2-7; D could derive from TRBD1 or TRBD2 (7 bases each). The CDR3 consists of 14 residues. Germline-derived CDR1 and CDR2 are SGHTA and FQGNSA. Trimming took 6 bases from V and 3 from J, leaving 15 bases between them. Here the CDR3 DNA reads TGTGCCAGCAGTCAGGGGGGGGCCAACTACGAGCAGTACTTC. Translation: CASSQGGANYEQYF.

This clonotype was seen repeatedly, ten times or more. The genes are TRBV4-1 and TRBJ1-1; 7 positions match TRBD1. The CDR3 runs to 19 residues. Germline CDR1 and CDR2: MGHRA and YSYEKL. Trimming at V came to 4 bases and at J to 1 base, leaving 18 bases not matched to a gene. CDR3 sequence: CASSRYQARGPLRNTEAFF. As DNA, the CDR3 is TGCGCCAGCAGCCGATACCAGGCAAGGGGGCCTTTGAGGAACACTGAAGCTTTCTTT.

This clonotype was seen repeatedly, ten times or more. This rearrangement joins TRBV5-1 to TRBJ1-4; D remains ambiguous. The CDR3 covers 15 residues. Trimming took 4 bases from V and 4 from J, leaving 14 bases between them. Looked up from germline, CDR1 is SGHRS and CDR2 is YFSETQ. In DNA, the CDR3 is TGCGCCAGCAGCCCCAATCGGGCCAGTAATGAAAAACTGTTTTTT. Its protein is CASSPNRASNEKLFF.

This clonotype was detected many times. V is TRBV29-1 and J is TRBJ2-5; D call uncertain. Germline V gene data show CDR1 as SQVTM and CDR2 as ANQGSEA. The CDR3 loop spans 12 amino acids. The ends were cut back, 3 bases at V and 2 bases at J, with 7 bases in the middle. The CDR3 coding sequence is TGCAGCGTTGACGTCGGGCAAGAGACCCAGTACTTC. Amino acids: CSVDVGQETQYF.

This clonotype has a count of ten or more. This chain uses TRBV5-1 with TRBJ2-1; 8 nucleotides align to TRBD1. The CDR3 extends over 16 amino acids. Unmatched junction bases numbered 14, after V lost 4 bases and J lost 8 bases. The germline V gene encodes CDR1 SGHRS and CDR2 YFSETQ. CDR3 sequence (DNA): TGCGCCAGCAGCCGAAGTGCGCAGGGGGCTTGGGATGAGCAGTTCTTC. This translates into CASSRSAQGAWDEQFF.

This clonotype has at least ten counts. This sequence joins TRBV7-2 and TRBJ2-5, with 7 bases aligning to TRBD1. The CDR3 spans 17 residues. The V segment lost 2 bases and the J segment 2 bases; nucleotides outside the gene matches: 11. Per the germline V gene, CDR1 is SGHTA and CDR2 is FQGNSA. The CDR3 bases are TGTGCCAGCAGCTTACCGACAGGGCTAGGGACACAAGAGACCCAGTACTTC. Translating gives CASSLPTGLGTQETQYF.

This clonotype was detected ten times or more. V is TRBV20-1 and J is TRBJ2-1; 14 bases match TRBD2. CDR3 size: 17 residues. Germline V gene lookup returns CDR1 DFQATT and CDR2 SNEGSKA (reference sequence). J lost 9 bases, V lost 5 bases, and 15 bases had no gene match. CDR3: CSAPEGGTSGGRGEQFF. In DNA, the CDR3 is TGCAGTGCTCCGGAAGGGGGGACTAGCGGGGGTCGGGGTGAGCAGTTCTTC.

This chain uses TRBV29-1 with TRBJ2-7, with 11 bases aligning to TRBD2. Losses at the gene ends were 3 bases for V and 7 bases for J; bases not matched to a gene: 8. The germline V gene has CDR1 SQVTM and CDR2 ANQGSEA. This CDR3 spans 14 amino acids. CDR3 sequence (DNA): TGCAGCGTTGATAGGCTAGCGGGAGGAAGAGAGCAGTACTTC. This encodes CSVDRLAGGREQYF.

The rearrangement uses TRBV11-1 and TRBJ2-3; TRBD1 or TRBD2 may be the D gene (5 bases each). CDR1 is SGHAT, CDR2 FQDESV, per germline (reference sequence). The CDR3 covers 14 residues. V was pared by 7 bases and J by 3 bases, with 14 bases between. CDR3 coding DNA: TGTGCCAGCATCGCTGGGACGAGGACAGATACGCAGTATTTT. Amino acids: CASIAGTRTDTQYF. The variable domain in full, with the rest retrieved from reference TRBV11-1 and TRBJ2-3, is EAEVAQSPRYKITEKSQAVAFWCDPISGHATLYWYRQILGQGPELLVQFQDESVVDDSQLPKDRFSAERLKGVDSTLKIQPAELGDSAMYLCASIAGTRTDTQYFGPGTRLTVL.